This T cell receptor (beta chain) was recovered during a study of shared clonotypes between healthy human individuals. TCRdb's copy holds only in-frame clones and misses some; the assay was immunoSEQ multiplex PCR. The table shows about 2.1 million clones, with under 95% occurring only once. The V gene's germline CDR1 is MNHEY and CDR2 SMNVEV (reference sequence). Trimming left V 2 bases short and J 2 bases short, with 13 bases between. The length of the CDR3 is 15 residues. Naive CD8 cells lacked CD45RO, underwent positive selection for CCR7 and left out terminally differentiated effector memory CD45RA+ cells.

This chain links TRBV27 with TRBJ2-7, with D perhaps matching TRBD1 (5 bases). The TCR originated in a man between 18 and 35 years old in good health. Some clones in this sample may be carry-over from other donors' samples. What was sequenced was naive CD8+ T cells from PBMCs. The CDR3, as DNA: TGTGCCAGCAGTTTAAGGTACGGACAAACCTACGAGCAGTACTTC. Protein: CASSLRYGQTYEQYF.